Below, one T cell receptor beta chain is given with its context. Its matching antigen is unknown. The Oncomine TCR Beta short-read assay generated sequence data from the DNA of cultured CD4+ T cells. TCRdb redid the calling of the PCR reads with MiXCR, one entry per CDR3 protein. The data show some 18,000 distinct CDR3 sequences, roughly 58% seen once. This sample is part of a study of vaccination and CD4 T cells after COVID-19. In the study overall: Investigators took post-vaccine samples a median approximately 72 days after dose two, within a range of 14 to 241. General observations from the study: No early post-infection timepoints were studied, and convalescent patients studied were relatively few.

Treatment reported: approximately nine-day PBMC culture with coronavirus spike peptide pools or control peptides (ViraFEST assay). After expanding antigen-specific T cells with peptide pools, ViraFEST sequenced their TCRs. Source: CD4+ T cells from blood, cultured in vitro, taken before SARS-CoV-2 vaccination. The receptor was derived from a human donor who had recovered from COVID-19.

The CDR3 is CASSLIRETQYF. CDR3 DNA sequence: TGTGCCAGCAGTTTAATACGAGAGACCCAGTACTTC. The rearrangement joins TRBV28 to TRBJ2-5; no clear D gene. Germline-derived CDR1 and CDR2 are MDHEN and SYDVKM. V lost 2 bases to trimming and J lost 4 bases, with 5 bases between them. This CDR3 has 12 amino acids.